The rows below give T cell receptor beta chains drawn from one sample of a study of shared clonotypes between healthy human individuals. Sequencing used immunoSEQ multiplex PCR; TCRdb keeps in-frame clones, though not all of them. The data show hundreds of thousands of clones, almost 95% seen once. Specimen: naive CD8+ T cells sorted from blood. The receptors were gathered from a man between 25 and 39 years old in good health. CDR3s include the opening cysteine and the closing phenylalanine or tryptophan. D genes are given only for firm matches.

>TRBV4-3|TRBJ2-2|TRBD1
CASSPRTGYTGELFF
TGCGCCAGCAGCCCACGGACAGGATACACCGGGGAGCTGTTTTTT
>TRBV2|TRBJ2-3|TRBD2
CASSDLAGLGTDTQYF
TGTGCCAGCAGTGACCTAGCGGGGTTGGGCACAGATACGCAGTATTTT
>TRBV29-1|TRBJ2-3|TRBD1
CSVEDRGGEADTQYF
TGCAGCGTTGAAGATCGAGGGGGCGAGGCAGATACGCAGTATTTT
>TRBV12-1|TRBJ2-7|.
CASSFPHEQYF
TGTGCCAGCAGCTTTCCACACGAGCAGTACTTC
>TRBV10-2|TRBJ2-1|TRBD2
CASRTSGLNNEQFF
TGCGCCAGCAGGACTAGCGGACTTAACAATGAGCAGTTCTTC
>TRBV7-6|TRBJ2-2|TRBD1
CASRATQGASGELFF
TGTGCCAGCAGGGCCACGCAGGGGGCTAGCGGGGAGCTGTTTTTT
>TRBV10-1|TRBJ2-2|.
CASSEFLGEITNTGELFF
TGCGCCAGCAGTGAGTTTCTAGGGGAAATAACGAACACCGGGGAGCTGTTTTTT
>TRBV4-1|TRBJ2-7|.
CASSQGPYEQYF
TGCGCCAGCAGCCAAGGACCCTACGAGCAGTACTTC
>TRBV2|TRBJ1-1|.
CASSAVPEAFF
TGTGCCAGCAGTGCGGTTCCTGAAGCTTTCTTT
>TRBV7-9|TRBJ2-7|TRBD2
CASSVGTSGYYEQYF
TGTGCCAGCAGCGTAGGGACTAGCGGGTATTACGAGCAGTACTTC
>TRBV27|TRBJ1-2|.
CASTSGGANYGYTF
TGTGCCAGCACCTCCGGGGGAGCTAACTATGGCTACACCTTC
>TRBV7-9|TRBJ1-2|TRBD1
CASSLSGQGVGYTF
TGTGCCAGCAGCTTAAGCGGACAGGGGGTGGGCTACACCTTC
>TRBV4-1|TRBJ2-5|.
CASSQDLSGETQYF
TGCGCCAGCAGCCAAGATCTCTCGGGAGAGACCCAGTACTTC
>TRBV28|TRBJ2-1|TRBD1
CAGQGPKEQFF
TGTGCCGGACAGGGGCCGAAGGAGCAGTTCTTC